This record concerns one T cell receptor (beta chain) sequence. Its antigen is still unknown. This sample was taken from a study of T cell responses to AZD1222 COVID-19 vaccine. Whole-study findings and limits: Spike-specific TCR repertoires showed rising breadth and depth after two AZD1222 doses.

Trimming shortened V by 3 bases and J by 5 bases, and 8 bases separated the two germline ends. The CDR3 is 12 amino acids. The germline V gene has CDR1 SGDLS and CDR2 YYNGEE. Profiling relied on immunoSEQ multiplex PCR, and the TCRdb table lists in-frame clones only, not all of them. The sample has 150,000 to 200,000 clones, about 94% seen once. This chain connects TRBV9 to TRBJ2-5; D is uncertain. The TCR originated in an adult in good health. The source material was peripheral blood, sampled on day 0 of AZD1222 vaccination. The CDR3 nucleotides are TGTGCCAGCAGCGATATTGGCGAGACCCAGTACTTC. This sequence encodes CASSDIGETQYF.